This TCR beta chain was identified in a study of response to subunit inactivated influenza vaccine. Germline V gene lookup returns CDR1 MGHDK and CDR2 SYGVNS. Trimming shortened V by 6 bases and J by 1 base, and 15 bases separated the two germline ends. This CDR3 has 16 residues. A single record per CDR3 protein comes from TCRdb applying MiXCR to the RT-PCR reads. The sample lists about 540,000 distinct CDR3 sequences; under 25% were seen once. This clonotype showed up just a few times. The same data also went into a second study, on T cells expressing NK-cell markers. As that report states: TCR beta cDNA was made by 5'RACE template switching with UMIs. Eight donors were sequenced, of whom seven were HCMV-seropositive, while the remaining one was HCMV-seronegative. Several experiments added an anti-gamma-delta TCR antibody to sort only alpha-beta TCR T cells. In more than 5 donors, dominant CD3+CD56+NKG2C+ clones formed about 1.0-7.0% of CD8+ cells.

The chain combines TRBV25-1 with TRBJ2-2; D unresolved. Here the sequenced sample was CD4+ T cells sorted from PBMCs, taken 11 to 12 days after vaccination. The receptor's source is a man aged 45-65 years who received an inactivated influenza vaccine. The chain's CDR3 is CASSHMTDWNTGELFF. The CDR3 DNA is TGTGCCAGCAGCCATATGACGGATTGGAACACCGGGGAGCTGTTTTTT. Looking up the rest from reference TRBV25-1 and TRBJ2-2 gives the full variable domain: EADIYQTPRYLVIGTGKKITLECSQTMGHDKMYWYQQDPGMELHLIHYSYGVNSTEKGDLSSESTVSRIRTEHFPLTLESARPSHTSQYLCASSHMTDWNTGELFFGEGSRLTVL.